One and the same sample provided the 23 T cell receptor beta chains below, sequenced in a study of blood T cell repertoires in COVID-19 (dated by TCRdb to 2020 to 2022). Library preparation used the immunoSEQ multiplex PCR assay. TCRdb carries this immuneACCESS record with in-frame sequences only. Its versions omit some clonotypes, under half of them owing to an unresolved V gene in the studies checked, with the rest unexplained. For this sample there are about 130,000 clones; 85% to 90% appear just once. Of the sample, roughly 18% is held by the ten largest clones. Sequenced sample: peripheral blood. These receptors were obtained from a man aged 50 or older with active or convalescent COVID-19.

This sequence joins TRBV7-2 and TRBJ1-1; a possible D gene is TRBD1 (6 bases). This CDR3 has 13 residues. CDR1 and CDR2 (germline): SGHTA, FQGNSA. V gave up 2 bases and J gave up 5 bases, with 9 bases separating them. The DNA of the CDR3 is TGTGCCAGCAGCTTAAAACAGGGTACTGAAGCTTTCTTT. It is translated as CASSLKQGTEAFF.

The CDR3 reads CASGLTREGAFF. The CDR3 DNA sequence: TGTGCCAGCGGACTGACCCGTGAAGGAGCTTTCTTT. The gene calls are TRBV2 and TRBJ1-1; D not certain. Trimming took off 8 bases at V and 10 bases at J, with 17 bases between the two ends. CDR1 and CDR2 (germline): SNHLY, FYNNEI. The CDR3 has 12 residues. Together with reference TRBV2 and TRBJ1-1, the CDR3 gives the full variable domain: EPEVTQTPSHQVTQMGQEVILRCVPISNHLYFYWYRQILGQKVEFLVSFYNNEISEKSEIFDDQFSVERPDGSNFTLKIRSTKLEDSAMYFCASGLTREGAFFGQGTRLTVV.

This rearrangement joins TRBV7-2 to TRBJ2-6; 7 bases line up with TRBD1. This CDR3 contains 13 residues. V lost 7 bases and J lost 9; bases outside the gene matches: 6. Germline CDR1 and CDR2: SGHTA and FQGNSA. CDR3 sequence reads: CASTRDSYNVLTF. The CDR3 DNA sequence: TGTGCCAGCACCCGGGACAGCTACAACGTCCTGACTTTC.

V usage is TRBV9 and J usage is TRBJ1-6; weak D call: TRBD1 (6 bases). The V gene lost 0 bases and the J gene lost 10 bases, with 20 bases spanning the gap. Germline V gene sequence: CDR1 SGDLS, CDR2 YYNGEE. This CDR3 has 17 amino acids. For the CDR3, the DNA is TGTGCCAGCAGCGTAGCTCAGGGGCAGGGAAGGGGATCACCCCTCCACTTT. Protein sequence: CASSVAQGQGRGSPLHF.

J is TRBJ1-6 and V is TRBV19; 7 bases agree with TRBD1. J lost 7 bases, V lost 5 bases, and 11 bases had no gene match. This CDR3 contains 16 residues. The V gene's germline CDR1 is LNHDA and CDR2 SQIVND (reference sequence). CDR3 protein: CASSVQEGGSNSPLHF. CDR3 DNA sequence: TGTGCCAGTAGTGTGCAAGAAGGGGGCTCCAATTCACCCCTCCACTTT.

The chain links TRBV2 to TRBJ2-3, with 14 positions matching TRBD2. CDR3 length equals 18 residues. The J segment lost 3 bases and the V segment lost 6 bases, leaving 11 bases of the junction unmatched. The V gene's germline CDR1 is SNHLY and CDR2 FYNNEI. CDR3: CASRKGTSGSSGTDTQYF. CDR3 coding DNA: TGTGCCAGCAGGAAGGGGACTAGCGGGAGTTCGGGGACAGATACGCAGTATTTT.

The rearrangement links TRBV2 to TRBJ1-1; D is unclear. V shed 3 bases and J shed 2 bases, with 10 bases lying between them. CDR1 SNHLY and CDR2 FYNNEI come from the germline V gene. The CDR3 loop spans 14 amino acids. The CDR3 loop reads CASSDSRFNTEAFF. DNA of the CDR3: TGTGCCAGCAGTGACTCTCGTTTTAACACTGAAGCTTTCTTT.

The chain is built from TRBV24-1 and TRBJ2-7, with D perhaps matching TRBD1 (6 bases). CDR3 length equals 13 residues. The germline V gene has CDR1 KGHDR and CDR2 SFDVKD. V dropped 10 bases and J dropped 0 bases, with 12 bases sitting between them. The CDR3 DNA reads TGTGCCACACAGGACAGCTTCTCCTACGAGCAGTACTTC. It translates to CATQDSFSYEQYF.

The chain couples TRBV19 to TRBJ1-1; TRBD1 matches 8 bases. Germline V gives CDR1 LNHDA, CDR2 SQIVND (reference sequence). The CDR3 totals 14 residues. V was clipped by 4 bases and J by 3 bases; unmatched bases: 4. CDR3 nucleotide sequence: TGTGCCAGTAGTACGGACAGGGACTACACTGAAGCTTTCTTT. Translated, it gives CASSTDRDYTEAFF.

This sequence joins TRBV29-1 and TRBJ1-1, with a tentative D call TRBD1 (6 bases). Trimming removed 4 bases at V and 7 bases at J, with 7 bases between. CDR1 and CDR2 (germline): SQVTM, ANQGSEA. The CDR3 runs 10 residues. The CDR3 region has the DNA TGCAGCGTTGCGGACAGTGAAGCTTTCTTT. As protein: CSVADSEAFF.

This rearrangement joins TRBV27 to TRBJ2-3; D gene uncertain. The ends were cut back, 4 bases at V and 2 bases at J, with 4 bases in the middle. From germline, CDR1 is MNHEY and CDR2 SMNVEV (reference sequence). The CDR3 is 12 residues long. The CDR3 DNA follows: TGTGCCAGCAGTTCCTACACAGATACGCAGTATTTT. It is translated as CASSSYTDTQYF.

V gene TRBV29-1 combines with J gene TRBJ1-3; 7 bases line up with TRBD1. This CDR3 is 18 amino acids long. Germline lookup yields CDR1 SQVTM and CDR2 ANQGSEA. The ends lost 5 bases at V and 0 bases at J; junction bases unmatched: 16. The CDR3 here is CSVMWPPDRANSGNTIYF. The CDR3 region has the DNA TGCAGCGTTATGTGGCCCCCTGACAGGGCGAACTCTGGAAACACCATATATTTT.

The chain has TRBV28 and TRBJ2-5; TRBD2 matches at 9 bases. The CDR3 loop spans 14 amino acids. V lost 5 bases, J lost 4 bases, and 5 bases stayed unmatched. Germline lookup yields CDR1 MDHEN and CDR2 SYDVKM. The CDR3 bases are TGTGCCAGCAGTCCTAGCGGGACGACAGAGACCCAGTACTTC. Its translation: CASSPSGTTETQYF.

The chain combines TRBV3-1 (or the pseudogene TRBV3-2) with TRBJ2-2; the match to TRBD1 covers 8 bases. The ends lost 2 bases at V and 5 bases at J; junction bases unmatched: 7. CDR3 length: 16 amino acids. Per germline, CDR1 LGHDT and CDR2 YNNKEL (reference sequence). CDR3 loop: CASSQRIGQGTGELFF. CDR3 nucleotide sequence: TGTGCCAGCAGCCAAAGGATAGGACAGGGTACCGGGGAGCTGTTTTTT.

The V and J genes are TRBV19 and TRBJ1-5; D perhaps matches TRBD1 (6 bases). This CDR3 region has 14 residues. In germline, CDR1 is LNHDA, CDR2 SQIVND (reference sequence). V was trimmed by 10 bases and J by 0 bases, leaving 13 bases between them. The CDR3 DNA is TGTGCCACTCGGGACAATTATAGCAATCAGCCCCAGCATTTT. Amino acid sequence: CATRDNYSNQPQHF.

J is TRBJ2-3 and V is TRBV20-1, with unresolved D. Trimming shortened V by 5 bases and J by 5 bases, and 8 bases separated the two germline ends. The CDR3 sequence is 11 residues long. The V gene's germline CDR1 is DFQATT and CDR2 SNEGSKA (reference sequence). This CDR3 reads CSALSVDTQYF. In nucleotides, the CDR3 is TGCAGTGCTCTCTCCGTAGATACGCAGTATTTT.

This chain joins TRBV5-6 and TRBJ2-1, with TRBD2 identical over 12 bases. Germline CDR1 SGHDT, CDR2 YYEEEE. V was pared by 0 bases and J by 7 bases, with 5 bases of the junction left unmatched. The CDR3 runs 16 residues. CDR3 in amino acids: CASSLVRLAGVNEQFF. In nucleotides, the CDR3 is TGTGCCAGCAGCTTGGTGCGACTAGCGGGAGTTAATGAGCAGTTCTTC.

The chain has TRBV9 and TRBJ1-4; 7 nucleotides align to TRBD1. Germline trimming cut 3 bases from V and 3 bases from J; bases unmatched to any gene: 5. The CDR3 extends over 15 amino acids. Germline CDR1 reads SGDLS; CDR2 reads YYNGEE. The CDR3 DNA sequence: TGTGCCAGCAGCGCCCTCAGGGGGGCTAATGAAAAACTGTTTTTT. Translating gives CASSALRGANEKLFF.

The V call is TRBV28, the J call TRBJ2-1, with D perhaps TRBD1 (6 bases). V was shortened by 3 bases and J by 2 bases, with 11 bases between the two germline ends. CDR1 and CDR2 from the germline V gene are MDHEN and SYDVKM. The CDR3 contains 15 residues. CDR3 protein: CASSFLGQTYNEQFF. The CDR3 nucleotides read TGTGCCAGCAGTTTCCTAGGACAGACCTACAATGAGCAGTTCTTC.

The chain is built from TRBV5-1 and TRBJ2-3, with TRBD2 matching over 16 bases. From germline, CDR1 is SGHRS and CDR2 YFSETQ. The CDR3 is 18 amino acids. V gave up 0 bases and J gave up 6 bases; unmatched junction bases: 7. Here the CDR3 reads CASSLGPGLAGGADTQYF. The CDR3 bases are TGCGCCAGCAGCTTGGGCCCGGGACTAGCGGGAGGGGCGGATACGCAGTATTTT.

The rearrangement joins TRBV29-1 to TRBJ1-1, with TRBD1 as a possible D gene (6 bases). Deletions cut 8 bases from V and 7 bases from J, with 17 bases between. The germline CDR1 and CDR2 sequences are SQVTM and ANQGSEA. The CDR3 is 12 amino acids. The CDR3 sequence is CSHKKETGEAFF. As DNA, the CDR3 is TGCAGCCACAAAAAGGAGACAGGTGAAGCTTTCTTT.

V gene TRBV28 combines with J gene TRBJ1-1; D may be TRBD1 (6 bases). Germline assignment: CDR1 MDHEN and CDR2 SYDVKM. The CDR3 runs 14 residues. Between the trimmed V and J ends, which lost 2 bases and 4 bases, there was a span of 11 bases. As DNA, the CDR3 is TGTGCCAGCAGTTTAGGGGGCTGGGTCACTGAAGCTTTCTTT. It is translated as CASSLGGWVTEAFF.

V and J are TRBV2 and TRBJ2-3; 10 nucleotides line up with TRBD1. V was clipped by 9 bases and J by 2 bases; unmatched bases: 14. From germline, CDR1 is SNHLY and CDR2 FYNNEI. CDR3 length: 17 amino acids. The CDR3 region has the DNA TGTGCCAGTTCCGGGGGCCGACAGGGGGCCCCCACAGATACGCAGTATTTT. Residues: CASSGGRQGAPTDTQYF.